This T cell receptor beta chain was observed in a study of PD-1 blockade in classical Hodgkin lymphoma. Sequencing was performed with immunoSEQ multiplex PCR; in TCRdb, only in-frame clones are kept and a portion is missing. Of about 13,000 clones listed, 85% to 90% are singletons. Note on this clone: Sequence at one end of the junction differs from germline and may be a read error.

All the patients suffered relapse after autologous stem cell transplantation, and brentuximab vedotin exposure differed. Magnetic negative selection was used to purify CD4+ T cells from PBMCs that had been thawed. The patients, who had relapsed/refractory classical Hodgkin lymphoma, achieved best responses of complete response, partial response or progressive disease. Sample: CD4+ T cells from blood, taken at baseline. The receptor comes from a human donor with classical Hodgkin lymphoma.

Here the CDR3 reads CASSLNGADTQYF. The CDR3 DNA reads as TGTGCTAGCAGCCTCAACGGTGCAGATACGCAGTATTTT. V usage is TRBV7-7 and J usage is TRBJ2-3; D not resolved. The CDR3 has 13 amino acids. Germline CDR1 reads SSHAT; CDR2 reads FNYEAQ (reference sequence).